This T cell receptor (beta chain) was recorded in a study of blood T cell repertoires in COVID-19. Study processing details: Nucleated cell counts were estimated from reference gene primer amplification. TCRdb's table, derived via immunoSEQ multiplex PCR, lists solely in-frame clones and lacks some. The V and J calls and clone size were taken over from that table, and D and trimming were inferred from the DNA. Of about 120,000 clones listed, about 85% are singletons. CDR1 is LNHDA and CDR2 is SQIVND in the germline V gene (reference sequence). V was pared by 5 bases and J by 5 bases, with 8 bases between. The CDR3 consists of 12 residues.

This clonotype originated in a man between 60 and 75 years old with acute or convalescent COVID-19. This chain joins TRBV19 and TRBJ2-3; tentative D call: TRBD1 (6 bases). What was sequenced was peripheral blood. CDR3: CASSARGDTQYF. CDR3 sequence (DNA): TGTGCCAGTAGTGCCAGGGGAGATACGCAGTATTTT.